This TCR beta chain was obtained from a study of shared clonotypes between healthy human individuals. Here immunoSEQ multiplex PCR was the method, and the copy in TCRdb shows in-frame clones only, minus some. This table holds millions of clones, 85% to 95% found once. A word on this clone: This CDR3 is also generated by other DNA sequences in the sample.

The V segment lost 2 bases and the J segment 3 bases; nucleotides outside the gene matches: 4. The germline CDR1 and CDR2 sequences are SGHRS and YFSETQ. The CDR3 totals 15 residues. Sample: naive CD4+ T cells sorted from blood. Subset in this sample: CD45RA+ positively selected. The TCR originated in a man between 18 and 29 years old in good health. The chain links TRBV5-1 to TRBJ2-3; 9 bases are shared with TRBD1. The CDR3 loop is CASSFTGGSTDTQYF. CDR3 DNA: TGCGCCAGCAGCTTCACAGGGGGCTCAACAGATACGCAGTATTTT. The complete variable domain, with remaining parts taken from reference TRBV5-1 and TRBJ2-3, reads KAGVTQTPRYLIKTRGQQVTLSCSPISGHRSVSWYQQTPGQGLQFLFEYFSETQRNKGNFPGRFSGRQFSNSRSEMNVSTLELGDSALYLCASSFTGGSTDTQYFGPGTRLTVL.